The 3 T cell receptor beta chains below come from one sample, sequenced in a study of long-term antiretroviral therapy in people with HIV (dated by TCRdb to 2022 to 2024). The immunoSEQ hsTCRB v3.0 assay was used at survey level resolution for TRB variable region sequencing. Here the immuneACCESS table is served through TCRdb, limited to in-frame sequences with V and J called. Missing clones are a known gap in these copies; in checked studies unresolved V genes cover under half, and the rest lacks a known reason. A total of some 30,000 clones appear in this sample, around 97% of them only once. The ten top clones hold around 1.8% of the sample. The sequencing here drew on unsorted PBMCs, taken 7.6 years after starting antiretroviral therapy. These receptors all stem from a young man with HIV.

This chain joins TRBV6-1 and TRBJ1-5; D possibly corresponds to TRBD1 (5 bases). With 1 base removed from V and 6 bases from J, the gap between germline ends came to 10 bases. The CDR3 sequence is 14 residues long. In germline, CDR1 is MNHNS, CDR2 SASEGT. CDR3 coding DNA: TGTGCCAGCAGTGAAGAGGGGTCGTCTCAGCCCCAGCATTTT. Amino acid sequence: CASSEEGSSQPQHF.

The genes are TRBV29-1 and TRBJ1-2; 7 bases agree with TRBD1. The CDR3 loop spans 14 amino acids. Germline CDR1 and CDR2: SQVTM and ANQGSEA. V lost 6 bases and J lost 0; bases outside the gene matches: 7. CDR3 sequence (DNA): TGCAGCGTGGGGACAGCCCCAGCTAACTATGGCTACACCTTC. Residues: CSVGTAPANYGYTF.

This chain links TRBV19 with TRBJ1-5, with a weak D call TRBD1 (5 bases). Trimming shortened V by 11 bases and J by 1 base, and 15 bases separated the two germline ends. Germline values: CDR1 LNHDA, CDR2 SQIVND (reference sequence). This CDR3 has 14 residues. CDR3 amino acids: CASSEGKSNQPQHF. CDR3 DNA: TGTGCCTCCTCCGAGGGGAAGAGCAATCAGCCCCAGCATTTT.